The TCR beta chain under discussion was sequenced for a study of OX40 agonist ivuxolimab in advanced cancers. For the study at large: Prior anti-PD-1, anti-PD-L1 or anti-CTLA-4 therapy was allowed; 35% to 40% had some.

The CDR3 has 16 residues. V lost 4 bases, J lost 5 bases, and 19 bases lay in between. CDR1 and CDR2 from the germline V gene are SGHRS and YFSETQ. Assay: immunoSEQ multiplex PCR; the TCRdb copy retains only in-frame clones and omits some. The table records about 38,000 clones, about 90% of them present only once. The count of this clone is one. The sequences come from CD4+ or CD8+ T cells sorted from blood, collected in a trial of the OX40 agonist ivuxolimab. The source is an adult with an advanced solid tumor such as melanoma, head and neck, liver or kidney cancer. The rearrangement links TRBV5-1 to TRBJ1-3; no firm D call. CDR3 in amino acids: CASSPSEGLSRNTIYF. As DNA, the CDR3 is TGCGCCAGCAGCCCCAGTGAAGGCCTCTCGAGAAACACCATATATTTT.